Sequencing of this T cell receptor beta chain was carried out in a study of blood T cell repertoires in COVID-19. TCRdb's table, derived via immunoSEQ multiplex PCR, lists solely in-frame clones and lacks some. The repertoire holds 250,000 to 300,000 clones, with approximately 91% as singletons. V dropped 1 base and J dropped 2; count of bases not matched to a gene: 6. Germline-derived CDR1 and CDR2 are MNHEY and SVGAGI. The CDR3 sequence is 16 residues long. The TCR comes from a man aged 50 to 60 with acute or convalescent COVID-19. This chain connects TRBV6-5 to TRBJ2-3, with 7 bases fitting TRBD2. Sequenced input: peripheral blood. CDR3 in DNA: TGTGCCAGCAGTTACTTCGGGACTACAACCACAGATACGCAGTATTTT. It specifies CASSYFGTTTTDTQYF.